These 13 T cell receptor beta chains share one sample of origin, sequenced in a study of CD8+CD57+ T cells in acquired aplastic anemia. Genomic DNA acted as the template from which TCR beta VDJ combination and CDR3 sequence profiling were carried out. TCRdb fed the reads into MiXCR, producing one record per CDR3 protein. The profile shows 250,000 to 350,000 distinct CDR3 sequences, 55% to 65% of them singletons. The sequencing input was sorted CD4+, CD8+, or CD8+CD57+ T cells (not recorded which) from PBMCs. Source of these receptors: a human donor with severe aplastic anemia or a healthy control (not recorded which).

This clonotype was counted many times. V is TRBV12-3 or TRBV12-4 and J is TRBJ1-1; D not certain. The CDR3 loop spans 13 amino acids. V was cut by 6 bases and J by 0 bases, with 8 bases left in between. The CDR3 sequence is CASSRGLNTEAFF. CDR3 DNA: TGTGCCAGCAGCCGCGGTTTGAACACTGAAGCTTTCTTT.

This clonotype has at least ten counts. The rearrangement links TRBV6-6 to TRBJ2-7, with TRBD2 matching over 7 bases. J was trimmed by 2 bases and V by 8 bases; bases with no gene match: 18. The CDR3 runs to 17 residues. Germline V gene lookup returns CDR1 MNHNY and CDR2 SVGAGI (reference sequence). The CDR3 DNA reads TGTGCCAGCCAGGGCGGCATTGGCAAGCGGGGCCCCTACGAGCAGTACTTC. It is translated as CASQGGIGKRGPYEQYF.

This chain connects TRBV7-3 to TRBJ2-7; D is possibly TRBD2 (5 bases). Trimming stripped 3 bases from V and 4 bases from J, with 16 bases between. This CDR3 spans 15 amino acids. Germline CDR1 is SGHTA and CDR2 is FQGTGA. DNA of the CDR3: TGTGCCAGCAGCTTGGCTAGTGCCGGGGAGTACGAGCAGTACTTC. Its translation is CASSLASAGEYEQYF. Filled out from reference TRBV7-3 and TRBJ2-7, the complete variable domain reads GAGVSQTPSNKVTEKGKYVELRCDPISGHTALYWYRQSLGQGPEFLIYFQGTGAADDSGLPNDRFFAVRPEGSVSTLKIQRTERGDSAVYLCASSLASAGEYEQYFGPGTRLTVT.

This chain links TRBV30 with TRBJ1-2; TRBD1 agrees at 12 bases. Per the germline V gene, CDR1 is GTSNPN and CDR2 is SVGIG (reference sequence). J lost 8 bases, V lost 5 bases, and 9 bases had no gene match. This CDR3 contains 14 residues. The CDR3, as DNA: TGTGCCTGGGTAAAACGGGACAGGGGGCACGGCTACACCTTC. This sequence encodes CAWVKRDRGHGYTF. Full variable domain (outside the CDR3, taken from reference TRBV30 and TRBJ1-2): SQTIHQWPATLVQPVGSPLSLECTVEGTSNPNLYWYRQAAGRGLQLLFYSVGIGQISSEVPQNLSASRPQDRQFILSSKKLLLSDSGFYLCAWVKRDRGHGYTFGSGTRLTVV.

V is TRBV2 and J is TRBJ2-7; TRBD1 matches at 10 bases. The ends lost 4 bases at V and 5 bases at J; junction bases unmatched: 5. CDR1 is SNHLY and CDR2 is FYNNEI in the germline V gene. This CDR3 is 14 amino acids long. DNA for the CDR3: TGTGCCAGCAGTGCAGACAGGGGGCTAGACGAGCAGTACTTC. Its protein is CASSADRGLDEQYF.

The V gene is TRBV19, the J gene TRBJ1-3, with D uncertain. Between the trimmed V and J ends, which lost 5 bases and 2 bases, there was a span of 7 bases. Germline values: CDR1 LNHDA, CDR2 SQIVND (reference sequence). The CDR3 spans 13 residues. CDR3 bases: TGTGCCAGTAGTCGCCTGCCTGGAAACACCATATATTTT. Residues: CASSRLPGNTIYF.

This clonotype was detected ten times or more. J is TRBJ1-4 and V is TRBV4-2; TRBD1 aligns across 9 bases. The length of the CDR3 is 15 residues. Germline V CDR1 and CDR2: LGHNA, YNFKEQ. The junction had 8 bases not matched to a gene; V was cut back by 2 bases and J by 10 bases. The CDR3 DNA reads TGTGCCAGCAGCCAAAGGGGGACAGGGCCAGGAAAACTGTTTTTT. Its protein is CASSQRGTGPGKLFF.

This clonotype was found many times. The CDR3 is CASSSDLAAYNEQFF. CDR3 bases: TGCGCCAGCAGCTCGGATCTAGCTGCCTACAATGAGCAGTTCTTC. V is TRBV5-1 and J is TRBJ2-1, with a weak D call TRBD2 (5 bases). Germline V gene sequence: CDR1 SGHRS, CDR2 YFSETQ. V lost 3 bases, J lost 2 bases, and 12 bases lay in between. The CDR3 length is 15 residues.

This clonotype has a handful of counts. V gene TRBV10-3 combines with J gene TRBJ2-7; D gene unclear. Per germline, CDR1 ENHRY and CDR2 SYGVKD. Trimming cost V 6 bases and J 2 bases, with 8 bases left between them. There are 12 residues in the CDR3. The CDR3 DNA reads TGTGCCATCAGACACGAGACCTACGAGCAGTACTTC. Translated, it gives CAIRHETYEQYF.

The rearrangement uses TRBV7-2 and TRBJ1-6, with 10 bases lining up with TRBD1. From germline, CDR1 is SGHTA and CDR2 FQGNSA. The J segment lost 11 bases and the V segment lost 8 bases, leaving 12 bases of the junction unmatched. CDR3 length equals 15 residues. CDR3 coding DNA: TGTGCCAGCCGCCCAAGTGACAGGGGGCGCCCACCCCTCCACTTT. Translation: CASRPSDRGRPPLHF.

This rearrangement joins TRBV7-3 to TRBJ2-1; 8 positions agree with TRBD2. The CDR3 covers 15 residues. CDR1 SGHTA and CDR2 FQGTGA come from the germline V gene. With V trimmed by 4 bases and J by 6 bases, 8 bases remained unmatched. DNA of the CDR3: TGTGCCAGCAGCTCCGGCGGGGGGCCGGGCAATGAGCAGTTCTTC. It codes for CASSSGGGPGNEQFF.

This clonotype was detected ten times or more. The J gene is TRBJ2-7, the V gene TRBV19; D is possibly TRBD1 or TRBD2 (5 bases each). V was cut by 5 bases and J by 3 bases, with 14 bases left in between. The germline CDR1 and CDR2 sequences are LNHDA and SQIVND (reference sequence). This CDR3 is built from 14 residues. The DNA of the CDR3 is TGTGCCAGTAGTCCCCCGGGACCTCACTACGAGCAGTACTTC. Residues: CASSPPGPHYEQYF.

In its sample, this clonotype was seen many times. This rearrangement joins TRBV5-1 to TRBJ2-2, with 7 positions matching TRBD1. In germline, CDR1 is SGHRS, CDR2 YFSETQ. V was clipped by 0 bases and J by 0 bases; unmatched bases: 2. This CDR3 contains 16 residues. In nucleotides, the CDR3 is TGCGCCAGCAGCTTGGGACAGGGAGCGAACACCGGGGAGCTGTTTTTT. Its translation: CASSLGQGANTGELFF.